These 9 T cell receptor beta chains were sequenced from one sample in a study of T cell responses to AZD1222 COVID-19 vaccine. The protocol was immunoSEQ multiplex PCR, while the TCRdb copy is restricted to in-frame clones and leaves out a portion. The sample carries about 67,000 clones, approximately 81% recorded once. The sample here was peripheral blood, taken on day 0 of AZD1222 vaccination. The receptors stem from an adult in good health.

The chain recombines TRBV6-5 with TRBJ2-1; 10 nucleotides align to TRBD1. Per germline, CDR1 MNHEY and CDR2 SVGAGI. The CDR3 has 15 amino acids. V trimming: 4 bases; J trimming: 6 bases; junction bases outside the gene matches: 6. DNA for the CDR3: TGTGCCAGCAGTTTCGACAGGGGGCTGTTCAATGAGCAGTTCTTC. It specifies CASSFDRGLFNEQFF.

Only a few counts were recorded for this clone. This CDR3 reads CASSLSQGGNQPQHF. The CDR3 DNA sequence: TGTGCCAGCAGTTTATCCCAGGGGGGGAATCAGCCCCAGCATTTT. V usage is TRBV27 and J usage is TRBJ1-5; 7 nucleotides align to TRBD1. This CDR3 comprises 15 residues. V shed 0 bases, J shed 4 bases, and the junction held 3 bases outside the gene matches. Germline lookup yields CDR1 MNHEY and CDR2 SMNVEV (reference sequence).

The chain recombines TRBV6-5 with TRBJ2-1; TRBD1 agrees at 7 bases. CDR1 MNHEY and CDR2 SVGAGI come from the germline V gene. With 2 bases clipped from V and 8 bases from J, the junction kept 3 bases outside the gene matches. There are 13 residues in the CDR3. CDR3 loop: CASSYRQGHEQFF. The CDR3 DNA reads TGTGCCAGCAGTTACAGACAGGGCCATGAGCAGTTCTTC.

The chain recombines TRBV4-3 with TRBJ2-2; 7 nucleotides match TRBD1. The CDR3 totals 18 residues. With V trimmed by 0 bases and J by 6 bases, 13 bases remained unmatched. Germline CDR1 is LGHNA and CDR2 is YSLEER. CDR3 in amino acids: CASSQDIPTGQVAGELFF. CDR3 sequence (DNA): TGCGCCAGCAGCCAAGATATCCCGACAGGGCAGGTAGCCGGGGAGCTGTTTTTT.

The chain has TRBV28 and TRBJ1-3, with D perhaps matching TRBD1 (5 bases). CDR1 MDHEN and CDR2 SYDVKM come from the germline V gene. The CDR3 is 15 amino acids. With 6 bases removed from V and 0 bases from J, the gap between germline ends came to 12 bases. Here the CDR3 DNA reads TGTGCCAGCAGAGAACAGGTCCGCTCTGGAAACACCATATATTTT. Translated: CASREQVRSGNTIYF.

The CDR3 DNA follows: TGTGCCAGCAGTTACTCGATCGGGTTTACGGCCTACGAGCAGTACTTC. Translation gives CASSYSIGFTAYEQYF. This rearrangement joins TRBV6-5 to TRBJ2-7; no clear D. V lost 0 bases, J lost 2 bases, and 14 bases lay in between. The CDR3 consists of 16 residues. Per the germline V gene, CDR1 is MNHEY and CDR2 is SVGAGI.

The rearrangement uses TRBV18 and TRBJ1-1, with D unclear. The V end was cut by 2 bases, the J end by 1 base, with 5 bases between. The CDR3 runs to 13 residues. The germline CDR1 and CDR2 sequences are KGHSH and LQKENI. The CDR3 nucleotides read TGTGCCAGCTCACCAACTGGGAACACTGAAGCTTTCTTT. It is translated as CASSPTGNTEAFF. The full variable domain, its missing parts supplied by reference TRBV18 and TRBJ1-1, is NAGVMQNPRHLVRRRGQEARLRCSPMKGHSHVYWYRQLPEEGLKFMVYLQKENIIDESGMPKERFSAEFPKEGPSILRIQQVVRGDSAAYFCASSPTGNTEAFFGQGTRLTVV.

By proportion, this clone is medium-sized. The chain is built from TRBV7-9 and TRBJ2-5; D is unclear. V was clipped by 2 bases and J by 5 bases, with 6 bases between them. Germline V lookup: CDR1 SEHNR, CDR2 FQNEAQ (reference sequence). CDR3 length: 12 residues. The CDR3 DNA reads TGTGCCAGCAGCTTAAATTCGGAGACCCAGTACTTC. This gives the protein CASSLNSETQYF.

This clone has a handful of counts. The V call is TRBV27, the J call TRBJ1-5, with 8 nucleotides matching TRBD1. In germline, CDR1 is MNHEY, CDR2 SMNVEV (reference sequence). The junction had 10 bases not matched to a gene; V was cut back by 6 bases and J by 9 bases. There are 14 residues in the CDR3. CDR3 coding DNA: TGTGCCAGCAGCCAGGACAGGGCGATCTGGCCCCAGCATTTT. This codes for CASSQDRAIWPQHF.